This T cell receptor beta chain was observed in a study of molecular identifiers for immune sequencing clone quantification listed by TCRdb under 2018. In terms of the full investigation: For a replicate experiment, RNA from roughly 20,000 or 100,000 naive CD8 T cells was divided into five aliquots, of which four were sequenced. The study was a methods study using CD8 T cells to benchmark molecular-identifier clustering-based TCR repertoire sequencing (MIDCIRS) and TCR RNA copy counting.

Study-wide findings and limitations: Spiked-in Jurkat TCR RNA (about ten copies' worth), which is not part of the donor repertoire, was contained in the naive libraries. Spiked-in Jurkat TCR RNA equal to a single cell's worth was reported to be detectable even within 1,100,000 naive CD8 T cells. Identical TCR molecules sharing a barcode could cause highly expanded clone sizes to be underestimated. About 3 recovered TCR RNA copies per cell were obtained by modeling, versus about ten by digital PCR, implying a capture efficiency of roughly 32%. When barcode sub-clustering was not used, chimeric consensus sequences inflated TCR diversity, with chimeras reaching as high as 47%. In CMV-specific effector cells, over 99% of molecules were held by clones above 20 RNA copies, whereas under 1% of molecules were held by such clones in naive cells.

The germline V gene supplies CDR1 SNHLY and CDR2 FYNNEI. V lost 10 bases and J lost 2 bases; the stretch between them is 14 bases long. Spanning cysteine to phenylalanine, the CDR3 consists of 13 amino acids. The CDR3 DNA has 39 bases and is translated from base 1. This clonotype was observed at least ten times. What this receptor recognizes is not known. No base-level quality is on record; no much larger clone is a single base apart. The library was generated by PCR. Sequencing used a NextSeq 500. Bulk TCR libraries were made following a previously described method, with the TCR primers given in Table S5. The Qiagen AllPrep DNA/RNA kit was used to purify total RNA. Reads from multiple sequencing runs of the same library were pooled before analysis. The original pipeline was this. Only reads with exact TCR constant sequence were kept, trimmed to 150 nt, and grouped by their 12-nt molecular barcodes. Reads in each barcode group were sub-clustered using a 15% Levenshtein threshold, and a quality-weighted consensus sequence was built for each RNA molecule. Non-functional sequences were excluded, and lower-count sequences lying one edit away from another sequence were also excluded. Based on a fit of two negative binomial distributions, barcode sub-clusters having less than 20% of the maximum read count were discarded. TCRdb took the public reads, trimmed them with fastp at Q25, ran MiXCR for clone calling and kept in-frame beta chains. CDR3 protein sequences are deduplicated, and each keeps its most common genes and DNA. These V and J calls are TCRdb output, not the study's own analysis. Recorded for this sample are hundreds of thousands of distinct CDR3 sequences; about 25% of them occurred a single time. The ten largest clones take up about 0.78% of the sample.

Libraries of naive CD8 T cells were built from anywhere between roughly 18,000 and 1,000,000 sorted cells, with 10%, 30% or 50% of the purified RNA used. Naive CD8 T cells, defined as CD8+CD4-CCR7+CD45RA+, were FACS-sorted into RLT Plus buffer on a BD FACSAria II. To test detection sensitivity, Jurkat RNA equal to over nine TCR copies was added to samples of roughly 18,000-1,000,000 naive CD8 T cells. Enrichment of CD8 T cells was performed with RosetteSep CD8+ T Cell Enrichment Cocktail and Ficoll-Paque, after which ACK red cell lysis was carried out. The chain is made from TRBV2 and TRBJ1-1; TRBD1 is perhaps the D gene, given 6 matching bases. The TCR was taken from a human donor in good health. Some libraries in this study had Jurkat cell RNA spiked in. Sequencing was done on a sample of naive CD8+ T cells from blood, with Jurkat cell RNA spiked in. This sample's cell subset or site label indicates: FACS-sorted CD8+CD4-CCR7+CD45RA+ naive T cells. The bases are TGTGCCAATCCCGAACAGGGAAACACTGAAGCTTTCTTT. It is translated as CANPEQGNTEAFF.